The T cell receptor (beta chain) under discussion was sequenced for a study of cytomegalovirus exposure and HLA in healthy donors. Study-level findings and limits: Generally TCR sequences proved uncommon, though certain public TCRs appeared in numerous donors.

Per germline, CDR1 MNHEY and CDR2 SVGAGI. The CDR3 has 15 amino acids. The J segment lost 5 bases and the V segment lost 4 bases, leaving 9 bases of the junction unmatched. The PCR contained 60 Vbeta and 13 Jbeta primers. Only in-frame clones appear in the TCRdb table, and some are missing; sequencing was by immunoSEQ multiplex PCR. The sample lists tens of thousands of clones, around three quarters occurring once. The donors gave bone marrow, and they were healthy. A note on this clone: Its antigen is not known.

This clonotype was sampled from a woman aged 40-49 years in good health and CMV-seropositive. Source material: PBMCs. The chain has TRBV6-5 and TRBJ2-5; 8 bases are a match to TRBD2. The CDR3 sequence: CASSFAAGVVETQYF. The CDR3 bases are TGTGCCAGCAGTTTCGCAGCGGGAGTTGTGGAGACCCAGTACTTC.